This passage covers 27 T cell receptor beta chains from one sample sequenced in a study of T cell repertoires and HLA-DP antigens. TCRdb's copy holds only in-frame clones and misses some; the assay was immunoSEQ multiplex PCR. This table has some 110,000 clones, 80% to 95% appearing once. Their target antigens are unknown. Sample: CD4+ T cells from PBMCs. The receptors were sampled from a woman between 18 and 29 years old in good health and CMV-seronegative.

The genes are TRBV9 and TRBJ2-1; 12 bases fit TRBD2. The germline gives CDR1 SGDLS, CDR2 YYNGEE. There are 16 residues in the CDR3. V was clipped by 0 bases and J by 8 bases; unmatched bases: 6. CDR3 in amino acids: CASSVAGTSGRYEQFF. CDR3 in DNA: TGTGCCAGCAGCGTAGCTGGCACTAGCGGGAGGTATGAGCAGTTCTTC. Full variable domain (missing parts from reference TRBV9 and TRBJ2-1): DSGVTQTPKHLITATGQRVTLRCSPRSGDLSVYWYQQSLDQGLQFLIQYYNGEERAKGNILERFSAQQFPDLHSELNLSSLELGDSALYFCASSVAGTSGRYEQFFGPGTRLTVL.

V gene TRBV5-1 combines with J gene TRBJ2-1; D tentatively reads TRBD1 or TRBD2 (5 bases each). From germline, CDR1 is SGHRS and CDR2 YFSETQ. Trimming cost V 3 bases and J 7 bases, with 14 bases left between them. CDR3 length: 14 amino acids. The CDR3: CASSSLIWGNEQFF. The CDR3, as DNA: TGCGCCAGCAGCTCTCTGATATGGGGGAATGAGCAGTTCTTC.

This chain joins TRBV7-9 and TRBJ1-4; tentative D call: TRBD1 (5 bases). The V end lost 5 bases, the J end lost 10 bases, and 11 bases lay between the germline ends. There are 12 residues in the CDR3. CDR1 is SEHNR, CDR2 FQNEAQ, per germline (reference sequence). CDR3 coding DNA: TGTGCCAGCAGCGACAGCGGGGGAAAACTGTTTTTT. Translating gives CASSDSGGKLFF. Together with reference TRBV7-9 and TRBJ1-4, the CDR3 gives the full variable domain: DTGVSQNPRHKITKRGQNVTFRCDPISEHNRLYWYRQTLGQGPEFLTYFQNEAQLEKSRLLSDRFSAERPKGSFSTLEIQRTEQGDSAMYLCASSDSGGKLFFGSGTQLSVL.

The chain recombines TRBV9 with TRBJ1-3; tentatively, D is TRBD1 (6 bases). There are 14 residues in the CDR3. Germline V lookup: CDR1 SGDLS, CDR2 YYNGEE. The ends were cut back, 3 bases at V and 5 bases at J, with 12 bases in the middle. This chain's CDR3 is CASSAQGSRNTIYF. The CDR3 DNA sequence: TGTGCCAGCAGCGCACAGGGTTCAAGAAACACCATATATTTT. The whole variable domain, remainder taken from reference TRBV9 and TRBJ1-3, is DSGVTQTPKHLITATGQRVTLRCSPRSGDLSVYWYQQSLDQGLQFLIQYYNGEERAKGNILERFSAQQFPDLHSELNLSSLELGDSALYFCASSAQGSRNTIYFGEGSWLTVV.

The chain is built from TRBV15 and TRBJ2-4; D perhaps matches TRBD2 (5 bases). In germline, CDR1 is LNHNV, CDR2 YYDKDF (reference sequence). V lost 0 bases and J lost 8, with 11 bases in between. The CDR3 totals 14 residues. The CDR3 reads CATSREAGSHIQYF. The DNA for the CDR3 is TGTGCCACCAGCAGAGAGGCGGGTTCGCACATTCAGTACTTC.

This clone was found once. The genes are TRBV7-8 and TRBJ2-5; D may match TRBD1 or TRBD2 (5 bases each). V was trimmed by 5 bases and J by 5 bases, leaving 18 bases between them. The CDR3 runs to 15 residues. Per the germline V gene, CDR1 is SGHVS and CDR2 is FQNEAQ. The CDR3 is CASSPRGPSWETQYF. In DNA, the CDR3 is TGTGCCAGCAGCCCGAGGGGTCCGAGTTGGGAGACCCAGTACTTC.

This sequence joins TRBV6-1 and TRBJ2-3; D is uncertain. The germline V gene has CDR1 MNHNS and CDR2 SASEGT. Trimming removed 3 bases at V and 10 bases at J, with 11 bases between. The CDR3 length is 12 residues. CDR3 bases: TGTGCCAGCAGTGAGTCCCAATGGTCGCAGTATTTT. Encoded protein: CASSESQWSQYF.

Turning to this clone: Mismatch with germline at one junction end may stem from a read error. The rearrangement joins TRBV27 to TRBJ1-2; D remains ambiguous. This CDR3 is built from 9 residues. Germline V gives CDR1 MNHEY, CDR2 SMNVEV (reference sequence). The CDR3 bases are TGTGCCAGCAGTTTATGGTGGTTTTTC. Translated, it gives CASSLWWFF.

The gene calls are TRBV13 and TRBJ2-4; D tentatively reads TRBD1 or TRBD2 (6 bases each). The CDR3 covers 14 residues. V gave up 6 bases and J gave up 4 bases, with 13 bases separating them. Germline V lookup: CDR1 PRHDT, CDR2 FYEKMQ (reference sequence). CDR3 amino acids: CASRKQGGKNIQYF. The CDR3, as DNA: TGTGCCAGCAGGAAACAAGGGGGGAAAAACATTCAGTACTTC.

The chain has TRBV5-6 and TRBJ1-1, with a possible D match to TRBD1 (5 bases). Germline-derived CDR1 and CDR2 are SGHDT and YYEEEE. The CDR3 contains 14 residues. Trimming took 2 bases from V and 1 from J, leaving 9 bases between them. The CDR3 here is CASSFRGGNTEAFF. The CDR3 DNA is TGTGCCAGCAGCTTTCGTGGGGGGAACACTGAAGCTTTCTTT.

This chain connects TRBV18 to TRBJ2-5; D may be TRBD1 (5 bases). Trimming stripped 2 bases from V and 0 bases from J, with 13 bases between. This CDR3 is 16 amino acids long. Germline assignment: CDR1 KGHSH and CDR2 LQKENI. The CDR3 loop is CASSPRGFGYQETQYF. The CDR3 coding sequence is TGTGCCAGCTCACCAAGGGGATTCGGGTACCAAGAGACCCAGTACTTC. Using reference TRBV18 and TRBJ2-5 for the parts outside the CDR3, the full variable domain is NAGVMQNPRHLVRRRGQEARLRCSPMKGHSHVYWYRQLPEEGLKFMVYLQKENIIDESGMPKERFSAEFPKEGPSILRIQQVVRGDSAAYFCASSPRGFGYQETQYFGPGTRLLVL.

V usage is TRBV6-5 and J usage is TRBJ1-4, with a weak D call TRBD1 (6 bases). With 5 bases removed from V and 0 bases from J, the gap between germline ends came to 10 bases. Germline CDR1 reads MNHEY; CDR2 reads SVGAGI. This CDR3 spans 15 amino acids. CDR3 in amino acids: CASSRQAATNEKLFF. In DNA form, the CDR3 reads TGTGCCAGCAGTAGACAGGCTGCAACTAATGAAAAACTGTTTTTT.

CDR3 region: CASSLGRGFYGYTF. The CDR3 bases are TGTGCCAGCAGCTTAGGGCGGGGGTTCTATGGCTACACCTTC. The chain uses TRBV7-6 and TRBJ1-2; D possibly corresponds to TRBD1 (5 bases). The CDR3 sequence is 14 residues long. Germline V gene sequence: CDR1 SGHVS, CDR2 FNYEAQ. Trimming removed 1 base at V and 4 bases at J, with 10 bases between.

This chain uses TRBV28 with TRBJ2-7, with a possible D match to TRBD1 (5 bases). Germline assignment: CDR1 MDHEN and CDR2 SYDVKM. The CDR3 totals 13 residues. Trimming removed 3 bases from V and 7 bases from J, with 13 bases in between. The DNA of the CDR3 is TGTGCCAGCAGTTTCGTAGGGGCCTGGGAGCAGTACTTC. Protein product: CASSFVGAWEQYF. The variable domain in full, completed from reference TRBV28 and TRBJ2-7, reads DVKVTQSSRYLVKRTGEKVFLECVQDMDHENMFWYRQDPGLGLRLIYFSYDVKMKEKGDIPEGYSVSREKKERFSLILESASTNQTSMYLCASSFVGAWEQYFGPGTRLTVT.

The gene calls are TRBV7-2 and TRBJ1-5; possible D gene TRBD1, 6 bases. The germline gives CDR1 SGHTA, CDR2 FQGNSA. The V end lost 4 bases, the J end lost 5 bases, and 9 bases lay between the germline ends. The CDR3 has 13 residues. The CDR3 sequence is CASSYRAHQPQHF. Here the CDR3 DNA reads TGTGCCAGCAGCTACAGGGCCCATCAGCCCCAGCATTTT. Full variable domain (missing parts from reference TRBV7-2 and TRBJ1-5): GAGVSQSPSNKVTEKGKDVELRCDPISGHTALYWYRQSLGQGLEFLIYFQGNSAPDKSGLPSDRFSAERTGGSVSTLTIQRTQQEDSAVYLCASSYRAHQPQHFGDGTRLSIL.

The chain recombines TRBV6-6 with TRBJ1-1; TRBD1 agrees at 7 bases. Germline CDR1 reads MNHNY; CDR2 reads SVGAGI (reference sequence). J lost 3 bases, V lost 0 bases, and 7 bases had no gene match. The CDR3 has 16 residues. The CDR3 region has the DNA TGTGCCAGCAGTTACTCTTTCGACAGGGAAGACACTGAAGCTTTCTTT. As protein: CASSYSFDREDTEAFF.

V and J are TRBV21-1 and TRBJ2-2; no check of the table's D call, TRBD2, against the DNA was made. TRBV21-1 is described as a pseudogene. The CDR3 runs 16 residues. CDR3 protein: CASTSRRGLGTGELFF. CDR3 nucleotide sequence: TGTGCCAGCACCTCTCGGCGGGGACTAGGCACCGGGGAGCTGTTTTTT.

DNA for the CDR3: TGTGCCAGCAGTCCCAACAGGGTCATGGGCAAAAACATTCAGTACTTC. Amino acids: CASSPNRVMGKNIQYF. V and J are TRBV2 and TRBJ2-4, with D perhaps TRBD1 (6 bases). The CDR3 consists of 16 residues. Per the germline V gene, CDR1 is SNHLY and CDR2 is FYNNEI. V lost 5 bases to trimming and J lost 3 bases, with 17 bases between them.

Here the CDR3 reads CASSTGGVIKGEKLFF. The CDR3 DNA sequence: TGTGCCAGTAGTACAGGGGGCGTCATCAAGGGAGAAAAACTGTTTTTT. The rearrangement joins TRBV19 to TRBJ1-4, with 8 nucleotides matching TRBD1. The CDR3 spans 16 residues. Germline assignment: CDR1 LNHDA and CDR2 SQIVND (reference sequence). The V and J ends lost 4 bases and 8 bases, in that order; junction bases with no gene match: 12.

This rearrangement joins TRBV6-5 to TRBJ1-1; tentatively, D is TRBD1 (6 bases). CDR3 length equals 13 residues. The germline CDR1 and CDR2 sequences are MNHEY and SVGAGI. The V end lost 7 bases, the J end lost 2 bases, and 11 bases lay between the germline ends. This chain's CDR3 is CASTRGPNTEAFF. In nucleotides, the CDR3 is TGTGCCAGCACGCGGGGGCCAAACACTGAAGCTTTCTTT.

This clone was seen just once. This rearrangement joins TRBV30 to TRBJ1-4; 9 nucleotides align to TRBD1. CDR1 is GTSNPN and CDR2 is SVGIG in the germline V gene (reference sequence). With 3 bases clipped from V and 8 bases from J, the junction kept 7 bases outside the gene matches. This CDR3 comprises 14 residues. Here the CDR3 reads CAWSAGTGYEKLFF. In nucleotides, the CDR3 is TGTGCCTGGAGCGCCGGGACAGGGTACGAAAAACTGTTTTTT.

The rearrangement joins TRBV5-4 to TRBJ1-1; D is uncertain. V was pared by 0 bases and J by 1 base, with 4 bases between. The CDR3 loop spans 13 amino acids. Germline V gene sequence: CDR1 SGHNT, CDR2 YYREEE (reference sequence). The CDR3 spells CASSLERNTEAFF. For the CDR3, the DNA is TGTGCCAGCAGCTTGGAAAGGAACACTGAAGCTTTCTTT.

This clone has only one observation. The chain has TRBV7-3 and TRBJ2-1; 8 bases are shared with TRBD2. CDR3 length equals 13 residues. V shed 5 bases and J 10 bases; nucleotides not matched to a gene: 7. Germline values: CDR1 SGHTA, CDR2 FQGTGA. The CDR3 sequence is CASSLGTGGEQFF. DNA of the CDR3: TGTGCCAGCAGCCTAGGGACGGGAGGGGAGCAGTTCTTC.

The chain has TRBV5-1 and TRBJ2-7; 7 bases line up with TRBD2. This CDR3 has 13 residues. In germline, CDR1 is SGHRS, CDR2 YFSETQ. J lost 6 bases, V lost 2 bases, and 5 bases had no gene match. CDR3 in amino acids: CASSLEAGREQYF. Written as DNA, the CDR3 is TGCGCCAGCAGCTTAGAAGCGGGACGCGAGCAGTACTTC. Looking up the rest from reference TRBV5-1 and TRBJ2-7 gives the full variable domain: KAGVTQTPRYLIKTRGQQVTLSCSPISGHRSVSWYQQTPGQGLQFLFEYFSETQRNKGNFPGRFSGRQFSNSRSEMNVSTLELGDSALYLCASSLEAGREQYFGPGTRLTVT.

Written as DNA, the CDR3 is TGTGCCAGCAGCTTGGTGGGACAGGGAAAGGAAAAACTGTTTTTT. It translates to CASSLVGQGKEKLFF. V and J are TRBV5-6 and TRBJ1-4, with 9 bases aligning to TRBD1. Unmatched junction bases numbered 5, after V lost 0 bases and J lost 8 bases. In germline, CDR1 is SGHDT, CDR2 YYEEEE. The CDR3 is made up of 15 amino acids.

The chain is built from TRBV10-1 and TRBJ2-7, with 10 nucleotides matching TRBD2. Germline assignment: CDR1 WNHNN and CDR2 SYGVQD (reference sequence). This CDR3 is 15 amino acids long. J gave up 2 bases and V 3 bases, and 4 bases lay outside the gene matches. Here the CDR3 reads CASSDLAGGPYEQYF. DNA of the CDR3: TGCGCCAGCAGTGATTTAGCGGGAGGTCCCTACGAGCAGTACTTC.

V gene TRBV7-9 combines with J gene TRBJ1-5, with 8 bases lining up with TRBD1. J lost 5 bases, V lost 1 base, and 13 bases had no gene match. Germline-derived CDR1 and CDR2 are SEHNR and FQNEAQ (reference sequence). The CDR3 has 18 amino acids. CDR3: CASSLGLEWGQVYQPQHF. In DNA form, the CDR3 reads TGTGCCAGCAGCTTAGGTCTTGAATGGGGACAGGTCTATCAGCCCCAGCATTTT.